This TCR beta chain was identified in a study of regulatory T cells in long-lasting Graves disease. The sample's time point: newly diagnosed GD, antithyroid drugs for less than 3 months. There was RNA extracted from PBMCs, and the TCR library was made from it. Roughly 8.6 milliliters of peripheral blood were drawn into EDTA tubes. Sequencing libraries for TCR beta were prepared with iRepertoire HTBI primers and Arm-PCR of CDR3 regions. Each CDR3 protein gets one entry after TCRdb re-called the multiplex PCR reads with MiXCR. The table has a few hundred thousand distinct CDR3 sequences, about 16% seen once; the top ten hold around 20%. Germline V gene data show CDR1 as MNHEY and CDR2 as SMNVEV (reference sequence). The ends were cut back, 3 bases at V and 3 bases at J, with 15 bases in the middle. CDR3 length equals 16 residues. This sample was shared with a second study, whose subject was T cells in Graves' hyperthyroidism and ophthalmopathy. That paper notes: Most clonotypes that expanded in the thyroid above 0.001 also showed up in blood.

This specimen consisted of peripheral blood mononuclear cells (PBMCs), obtained at new diagnosis, from a patient treated with antithyroid drugs. V and J are TRBV27 and TRBJ2-4, with D uncertain. This sequence originates from a woman aged 18-29 years with Graves disease. As DNA, the CDR3 is TGTGCCAGCAGTTTTCTTGGGGAAGTCGTCAAAAACATTCAGTACTTC. As protein: CASSFLGEVVKNIQYF.